The clone carrying this T cell receptor (beta chain) was seen repeatedly, ten times or more. Its antigen is currently unknown. The CDR3 spans 14 residues. V lost 2 bases and J lost 1, with 7 bases in between. Germline assignment: CDR1 SGHTA and CDR2 FQGTGA. TCRdb analysed the 5' RACE reads with MiXCR anew, one entry per CDR3 protein. Among around 140,000 distinct CDR3 sequences listed, about 7% were seen once. This entry is derived from a study of T cells after yellow fever vaccination. General observations from the study: Although most clonotypes did not, a small share appeared in both CD4 and CD8 compartments.

The source of this sequence is a man aged 25-45 years who received the YFV17D yellow fever vaccine. Source: CD4+ T cells sorted from PBMCs, taken 10 days after the yellow fever booster vaccination. The chain combines TRBV7-3 with TRBJ2-3; D is unclear. This CDR3 is CASSLRQRTDTQYF. Written as DNA, the CDR3 is TGTGCCAGCAGCTTACGGCAGCGCACAGATACGCAGTATTTT. The entire variable domain, with the rest obtained from reference TRBV7-3 and TRBJ2-3, is as follows: GAGVSQTPSNKVTEKGKYVELRCDPISGHTALYWYRQSLGQGPEFLIYFQGTGAADDSGLPNDRFFAVRPEGSVSTLKIQRTERGDSAVYLCASSLRQRTDTQYFGPGTRLTVL.